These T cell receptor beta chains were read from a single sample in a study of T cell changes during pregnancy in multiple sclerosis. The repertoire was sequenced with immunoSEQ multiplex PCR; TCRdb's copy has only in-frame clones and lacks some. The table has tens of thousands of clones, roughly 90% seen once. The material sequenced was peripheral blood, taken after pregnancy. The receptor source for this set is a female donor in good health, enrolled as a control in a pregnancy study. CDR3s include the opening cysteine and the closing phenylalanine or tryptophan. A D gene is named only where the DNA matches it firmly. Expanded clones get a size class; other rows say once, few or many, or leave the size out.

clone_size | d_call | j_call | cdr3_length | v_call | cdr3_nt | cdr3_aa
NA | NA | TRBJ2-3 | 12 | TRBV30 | TGTGCCTGGTCCCTAGCCTTAGATACGCAGTATTTT | CAWSLALDTQYF
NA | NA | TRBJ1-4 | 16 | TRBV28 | TGTGCCACTGCGGATGAAACAGGCAGAGTTAATGAAAAACTGTTTTTT | CATADETGRVNEKLFF
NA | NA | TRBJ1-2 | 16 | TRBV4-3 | TGCGCCAGCAGCCAAGATTTTCGGGAGATCAACTATGGCTACACCTTC | CASSQDFREINYGYTF
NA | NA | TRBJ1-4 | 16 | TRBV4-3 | TGCGCCAGCAGCCAAGATCCGACAGGACTTGGGGAAAAACTGTTTTTT | CASSQDPTGLGEKLFF
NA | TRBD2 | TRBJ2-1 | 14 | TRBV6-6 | TGTGCCAGCAGCCCCACCGGGACTAGCGTTGAGCAGTTCTTC | CASSPTGTSVEQFF
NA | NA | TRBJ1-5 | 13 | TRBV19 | TGTGCCAGTAGTATGGTGGGCACCCAGCCCCAGCATTTT | CASSMVGTQPQHF
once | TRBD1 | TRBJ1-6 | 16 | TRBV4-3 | TGCGCCAGCAGGGACGACAGGGGTGGACTACGATCACCCCTCCACTTT | CASRDDRGGLRSPLHF
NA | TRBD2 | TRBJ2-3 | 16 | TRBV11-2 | TGTGCCAGCAGCTCCCTAGCGGGGGTTAGCACAGATACGCAGTATTTT | CASSSLAGVSTDTQYF
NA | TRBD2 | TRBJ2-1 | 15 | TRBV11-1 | TGTGCCACCCAGCCCGGACTAGCGGGAAACAATGAGCAGTTCTTC | CATQPGLAGNNEQFF
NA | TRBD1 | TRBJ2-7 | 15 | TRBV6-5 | TGTGCCAGCAGTTACTCCGGGACAGGGTCGCACGAGCAGTACTTC | CASSYSGTGSHEQYF
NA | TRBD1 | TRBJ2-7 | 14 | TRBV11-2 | TGTGCCAGCAGCTTCGGACAGGGGGTTTACGAGCAGTACTTC | CASSFGQGVYEQYF
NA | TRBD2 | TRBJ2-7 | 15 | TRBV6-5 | TGTGCCAGCAGACCGACTAGCGGGAGGACGCCCGAGCAGTACTTC | CASRPTSGRTPEQYF
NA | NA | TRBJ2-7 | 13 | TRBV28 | TGTGCCAGCATAGGACACGGCTCCTACGAGCAGTACTTC | CASIGHGSYEQYF
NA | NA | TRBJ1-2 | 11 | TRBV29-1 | TGCAGCGTTGAAGCTCTACGGGGCTACACCTTC | CSVEALRGYTF
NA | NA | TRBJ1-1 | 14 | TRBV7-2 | TGTGCCAGCAGCTTCCTTGAGGGATACACTGAAGCTTTCTTT | CASSFLEGYTEAFF
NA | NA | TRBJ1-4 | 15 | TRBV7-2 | TGTGCCAGCAGCACGTCACAGGGTAGGAATGAAAAACTGTTTTTT | CASSTSQGRNEKLFF
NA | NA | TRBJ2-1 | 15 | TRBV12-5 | TGTGCTAGTGGTTATTCCGGGTCCCCGTACAATGAGCAGTTCTTC | CASGYSGSPYNEQFF
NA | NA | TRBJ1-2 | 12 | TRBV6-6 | TGTGCCAGCACCTACGTTGAGACAGTCTACACCTTC | CASTYVETVYTF
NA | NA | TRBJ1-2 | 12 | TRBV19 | TGTGCCAGTAGTATCCAATTCTATGGCTACACCTTC | CASSIQFYGYTF
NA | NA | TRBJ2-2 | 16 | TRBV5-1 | TGCGCCAGCAGCTTGACCCCCGAGGTAACCCCGGGGGAGCTGTTTTTT | CASSLTPEVTPGELFF
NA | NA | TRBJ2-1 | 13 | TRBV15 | TGTGCCACCAGCGCACTAAACCCTAATGAGCAGTTCTTC | CATSALNPNEQFF
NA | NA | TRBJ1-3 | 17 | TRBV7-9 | TGTGCCAGCAGCGAAAACCTCGACAGGTTCTCTGGAAACACCATATATTTT | CASSENLDRFSGNTIYF
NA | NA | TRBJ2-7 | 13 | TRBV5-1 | TGCGCCAGCAGACCGGGAGAAAATTACGAGCAGTACTTC | CASRPGENYEQYF
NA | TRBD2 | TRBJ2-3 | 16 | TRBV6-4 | TGTGCCAGCAGTGACTCCTGGGGAGGGGGCACAGATACGCAGTATTTT | CASSDSWGGGTDTQYF
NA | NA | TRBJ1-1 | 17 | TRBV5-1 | TGCGCCAGCAGCTTGGGCCAGGGTTGGGTCGTGAACACTGAAGCTTTCTTT | CASSLGQGWVVNTEAFF
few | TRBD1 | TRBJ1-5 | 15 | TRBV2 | TGTGCCAGCAGCCCCGGACAGGGCCCTAATCAGCCCCAGCATTTT | CASSPGQGPNQPQHF
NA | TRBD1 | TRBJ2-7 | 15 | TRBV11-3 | TGTGCCAGCTCCAACCAGGGACAGGGAACCTACGAGCAGTACTTC | CASSNQGQGTYEQYF
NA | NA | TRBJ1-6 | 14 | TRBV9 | TGTGCCAGCAGCGCGACAGGCCTAGGCTCACCCCTCCACTTT | CASSATGLGSPLHF
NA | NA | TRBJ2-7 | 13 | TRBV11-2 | TGTGCCAGCAGCCCGACAGGTCGGGGCGAGCAGTACTTC | CASSPTGRGEQYF
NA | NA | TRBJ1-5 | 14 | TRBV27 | TGTGCCAGCAGTTTAGCATCGGGAGCGGGGCCCCAGCATTTT | CASSLASGAGPQHF
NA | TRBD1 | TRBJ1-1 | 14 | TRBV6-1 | TGTGCCAGCAGTGTTGTGACAGGGGTGGTTGGTGCTTTCTTT | CASSVVTGVVGAFF
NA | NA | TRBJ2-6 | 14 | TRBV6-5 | TGTGCCACCCAAAGGGGGAATGGGGCCAACGTCCTGACTTTC | CATQRGNGANVLTF
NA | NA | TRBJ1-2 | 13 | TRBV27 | TGTGCCAGCAGTTTAGCCAGGGGCTATGGCTACACCTTC | CASSLARGYGYTF
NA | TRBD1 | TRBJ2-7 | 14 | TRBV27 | TGTGCCAGCAGTTCGGACAGGGGTTCCTACGAGCAGTACTTC | CASSSDRGSYEQYF
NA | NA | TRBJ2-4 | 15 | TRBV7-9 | TGTGCCAGCAGCACAAGGGCGGGAAGTGGGAACATTCAGTACTTC | CASSTRAGSGNIQYF
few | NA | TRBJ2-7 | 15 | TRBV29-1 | TGCAGCGCCGGATCTTCCGGGACACCCTCCTACGAGCAGTACTTC | CSAGSSGTPSYEQYF
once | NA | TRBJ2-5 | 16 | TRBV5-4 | TGTGCCAGCAGCATGGGGTTGGGGGGAACCCAAGAGACCCAGTACTTC | CASSMGLGGTQETQYF
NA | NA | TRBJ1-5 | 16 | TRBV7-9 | TGTGCCAGCAGCTTTGGGGCAGGGGTTTTCAATCAGCCCCAGCATTTT | CASSFGAGVFNQPQHF
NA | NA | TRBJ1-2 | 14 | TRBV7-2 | TGTGCCAGCAGCTTCAACGGCGGTCCATTGGGTTACACCTTC | CASSFNGGPLGYTF
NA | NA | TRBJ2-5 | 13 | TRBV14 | TGTGCCAGCAGCCAAGTCGTGGGAGGGACCCAGTACTTC | CASSQVVGGTQYF
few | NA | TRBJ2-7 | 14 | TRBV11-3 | TGTGCCAGCAGCTTAGGGCGAGGGAATTACGAGCAGTACTTC | CASSLGRGNYEQYF
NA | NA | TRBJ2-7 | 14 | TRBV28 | TGTGCCAGCAGTGGGGGCGGGAGCGGCCACGAGCAGTACTTC | CASSGGGSGHEQYF
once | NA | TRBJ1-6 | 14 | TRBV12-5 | TGTGCTAGTGAGGGCACAGGGTTTGATTCACCCCTCCACTTT | CASEGTGFDSPLHF
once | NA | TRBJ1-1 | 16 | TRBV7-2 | TGTGCCAGCAGCTTAGGGGCGGGGGCCACGAACACTGAAGCTTTCTTT | CASSLGAGATNTEAFF